These 30 T cell receptor beta chains originate from one sample sequenced in a study of T cell responses to AZD1222 COVID-19 vaccine. The table came from immunoSEQ multiplex PCR; TCRdb's copy has only in-frame clones and leaves some out. The sample lists some 80,000 clones; 85% to 90% were seen once. The material sequenced was peripheral blood, taken on day 0 of AZD1222 vaccination. These receptors all come from an adult in good health.

This CDR3 is CASSLTGSSFNTGELFF. CDR3 coding DNA: TGTGCCAGCAGCTTAACTGGTTCTAGCTTTAACACCGGGGAGCTGTTTTTT. This chain links TRBV7-3 with TRBJ2-2; perhaps TRBD2 as D (5 bases). V was clipped by 0 bases and J by 2 bases, with 13 bases between them. There are 17 residues in the CDR3. Germline assignment: CDR1 SGHTA and CDR2 FQGTGA.

V gene TRBV7-2 combines with J gene TRBJ1-6; 7 bases agree with TRBD1. V lost 5 bases and J lost 2; bases outside the gene matches: 6. Germline V gene sequence: CDR1 SGHTA, CDR2 FQGNSA. This CDR3 has 16 residues. The CDR3 here is CASSPRTGTYNSPLHF. The CDR3 DNA sequence: TGTGCCAGCAGCCCCCGGACAGGAACCTATAATTCACCCCTCCACTTT.

This clone has a single count. V gene TRBV6-4 combines with J gene TRBJ1-2, with a weak D call TRBD1 (5 bases). Between the trimmed V and J ends, which lost 4 bases and 4 bases, there was a span of 13 bases. The CDR3 loop spans 14 amino acids. In germline, CDR1 is MRHNA, CDR2 SNTAGT. This CDR3 reads CASSASAGSYGYTF. The DNA of the CDR3 is TGTGCCAGCAGTGCCTCGGCAGGGTCCTATGGCTACACCTTC.

The CDR3 DNA follows: TGTGCCAGCAGCTGGACCGGGACAGGGAATATCGGGGAGCTGTTTTTT. Protein: CASSWTGTGNIGELFF. The V gene is TRBV7-8, the J gene TRBJ2-2; 9 bases are shared with TRBD1. Germline V gene lookup returns CDR1 SGHVS and CDR2 FQNEAQ. Germline trimming cut 4 bases from V and 7 bases from J; bases unmatched to any gene: 10. The CDR3 consists of 16 residues.

V is TRBV5-6 and J is TRBJ1-3; D is perhaps TRBD1 (5 bases). The CDR3 sequence is 13 residues long. Per germline, CDR1 SGHDT and CDR2 YYEEEE. Trimming took 4 bases from V and 7 from J, leaving 12 bases between them. As DNA, the CDR3 is TGTGCCAGCAGCCGAAGCTCAGGGAACACCATATATTTT. Translated: CASSRSSGNTIYF.

This clone showed up just once. Here the CDR3 DNA reads TGTGCCAGCAGCTTATCAGGGAACACTGAAGCTTTCTTT. As protein: CASSLSGNTEAFF. V is TRBV7-9 and J is TRBJ1-1; no firm D call. In germline, CDR1 is SEHNR, CDR2 FQNEAQ (reference sequence). The CDR3 loop spans 13 amino acids. V was shortened by 2 bases and J by 1 base, with 5 bases between the two germline ends.

This chain links TRBV29-1 with TRBJ1-1, with 9 bases fitting TRBD1. Germline V gives CDR1 SQVTM, CDR2 ANQGSEA. The V segment lost 0 bases and the J segment 7 bases; nucleotides outside the gene matches: 3. This CDR3 has 13 amino acids. The chain's CDR3 is CSVEDRQGGEAFF. CDR3 nucleotide sequence: TGCAGCGTTGAAGACCGACAGGGGGGTGAAGCTTTCTTT.

This chain uses TRBV27 with TRBJ1-5, with TRBD1 matching over 11 bases. Germline lookup yields CDR1 MNHEY and CDR2 SMNVEV (reference sequence). CDR3 length equals 14 residues. Trimming took 3 bases from V and 7 from J; bases not matched to a gene: 2. The CDR3 reads CASSLGTGGQPQHF. CDR3 nucleotide sequence: TGTGCCAGCAGTTTGGGGACAGGGGGGCAGCCCCAGCATTTT.

The chain joins TRBV9 to TRBJ2-2; 7 bases map to TRBD2. The germline V gene encodes CDR1 SGDLS and CDR2 YYNGEE. J gave up 5 bases and V 0 bases, and 7 bases lay outside the gene matches. This CDR3 comprises 16 residues. The CDR3, as DNA: TGTGCCAGCAGCGTAGGCAATAGCGGGTTTACCGGGGAGCTGTTTTTT. This sequence encodes CASSVGNSGFTGELFF.

The chain uses TRBV3-1 (or the pseudogene TRBV3-2) and TRBJ1-5; 9 bases agree with TRBD1. The V and J ends lost 3 bases and 7 bases, in that order; junction bases with no gene match: 4. The length of the CDR3 is 14 residues. The germline V gene encodes CDR1 LGHDT and CDR2 YNNKEL (reference sequence). CDR3 in amino acids: CASSQDRGGQPQHF. The DNA for the CDR3 is TGTGCCAGCAGCCAGGACAGGGGAGGACAGCCCCAGCATTTT.

This clone was observed a single time. This chain joins TRBV4-1 and TRBJ1-1, with D tentatively TRBD1 (5 bases). V lost 1 base and J 2 bases, leaving 17 bases between the germline ends. The CDR3 has 17 amino acids. Per the germline V gene, CDR1 is MGHRA and CDR2 is YSYEKL. CDR3 coding DNA: TGCGCCAGCAGCCAAGGTCCCCCACGTCAGGGAAACACTGAAGCTTTCTTT. It codes for CASSQGPPRQGNTEAFF.

The V call is TRBV6-6, the J call TRBJ1-1, with 11 positions matching TRBD1. The CDR3 runs 15 residues. V was clipped by 5 bases and J by 0 bases; unmatched bases: 2. Germline V gene lookup returns CDR1 MNHNY and CDR2 SVGAGI (reference sequence). Here the CDR3 DNA reads TGTGCCAGCAGTCGGACAGGGGGCATGAACACTGAAGCTTTCTTT. Translated: CASSRTGGMNTEAFF.

The chain has TRBV6-1 and TRBJ1-5, with D unclear. The V and J ends lost 3 bases and 2 bases respectively, with 11 bases between them. The CDR3 has 15 amino acids. Germline values: CDR1 MNHNS, CDR2 SASEGT. The CDR3 loop is CASSEVQSRNQPQHF. CDR3 bases: TGTGCCAGCAGTGAGGTACAGAGCCGCAATCAGCCCCAGCATTTT.

This clone was counted only a few times. J is TRBJ1-5 and V is TRBV27, with a possible D match to TRBD1 (5 bases). V lost 10 bases, J lost 7 bases, and 17 bases lay in between. The CDR3 extends over 13 amino acids. Germline lookup yields CDR1 MNHEY and CDR2 SMNVEV (reference sequence). The CDR3 region is CATGRQGGQPQHF. CDR3 bases: TGTGCCACCGGGAGGCAGGGAGGGCAGCCCCAGCATTTT.

The chain links TRBV6-5 to TRBJ1-1; no clear D gene. Germline loops: CDR1 MNHEY, CDR2 SVGAGI. V was pared by 6 bases and J by 0 bases, with 11 bases between. The CDR3 runs to 14 residues. CDR3 loop: CASSRSLLNTEAFF. Written as DNA, the CDR3 is TGTGCCAGCAGCCGCTCACTATTGAACACTGAAGCTTTCTTT.

V gene TRBV2 combines with J gene TRBJ2-5; 7 bases align to TRBD1. J gave up 4 bases and V 5 bases, and 1 base lay outside the gene matches. This CDR3 is built from 12 residues. Germline CDR1 and CDR2: SNHLY and FYNNEI. This CDR3 is CASSRDRETQYF. The CDR3 DNA sequence: TGTGCCAGCAGTAGGGACAGAGAGACCCAGTACTTC.

Ten or more counts support this clone. The chain links TRBV30 to TRBJ2-5; D call uncertain. V dropped 0 bases and J dropped 2 bases, with 4 bases sitting between them. The germline gives CDR1 GTSNPN, CDR2 SVGIG (reference sequence). There are 12 residues in the CDR3. The CDR3 DNA sequence: TGTGCCTGGAGTGTACTACAAGAGACCCAGTACTTC. Translating gives CAWSVLQETQYF.

This clone occurred a few times. The chain joins TRBV9 to TRBJ2-1, with 12 bases aligning to TRBD2. V lost 3 bases to trimming and J lost 6 bases; unmatched junction nucleotides: 13. Germline V gene sequence: CDR1 SGDLS, CDR2 YYNGEE. The CDR3 covers 18 residues. The CDR3 DNA follows: TGTGCCAGCAGCGAAACTAGCGGGGGGTCAACTTTAGCCAATGAGCAGTTCTTC. This encodes CASSETSGGSTLANEQFF.

The chain is built from TRBV6-4 and TRBJ2-2, with D hard to call. The CDR3 covers 14 residues. Germline V gene lookup returns CDR1 MRHNA and CDR2 SNTAGT. Trimming removed 6 bases from V and 3 bases from J, with 11 bases in between. The DNA of the CDR3 is TGTGCCAGCAGATCAAGCGCCCACACCGGGGAGCTGTTTTTT. This gives the protein CASRSSAHTGELFF.

This clone was seen a few times. V and J are TRBV18 and TRBJ1-1; 7 nucleotides agree with TRBD1. With 0 bases clipped from V and 2 bases from J, the junction kept 9 bases outside the gene matches. The CDR3 runs to 17 residues. Germline V gene lookup returns CDR1 KGHSH and CDR2 LQKENI. CDR3 sequence reads: CASSPPRKTGPNTEAFF. CDR3 nucleotide sequence: TGTGCCAGCTCACCACCGAGAAAGACAGGGCCCAACACTGAAGCTTTCTTT.

V gene TRBV13 combines with J gene TRBJ1-2; maybe TRBD1 (5 bases). Trimming removed 0 bases from V and 7 bases from J, with 9 bases in between. Germline CDR1 reads PRHDT; CDR2 reads FYEKMQ (reference sequence). The CDR3 spans 13 residues. CDR3 region: CASSLGGRGGYTF. In nucleotides, the CDR3 is TGTGCCAGCAGCTTAGGGGGGCGAGGTGGCTACACCTTC.

The chain is built from TRBV10-3 and TRBJ2-5; 7 nucleotides line up with TRBD2. V lost 10 bases to trimming and J lost 4 bases; unmatched junction nucleotides: 6. This CDR3 has 12 amino acids. Germline assignment: CDR1 ENHRY and CDR2 SYGVKD. The CDR3 reads CATRGEGETQYF. CDR3 sequence (DNA): TGTGCCACCCGGGGGGAGGGAGAGACCCAGTACTTC.

This chain links TRBV19 with TRBJ2-3; TRBD1 matches 9 bases. This CDR3 contains 14 residues. The V gene end was trimmed by 7 bases and the J gene end by 2 bases; junction bases not matched to a gene: 4. Germline V gives CDR1 LNHDA, CDR2 SQIVND (reference sequence). This CDR3 is CASTNRGLTDTQYF. The CDR3 DNA reads as TGTGCCAGTACGAACAGGGGGCTCACAGATACGCAGTATTTT. The complete variable domain, with remaining parts taken from reference TRBV19 and TRBJ2-3, reads DGGITQSPKYLFRKEGQNVTLSCEQNLNHDAMYWYRQDPGQGLRLIYYSQIVNDFQKGDIAEGYSVSREKKESFPLTVTSAQKNPTAFYLCASTNRGLTDTQYFGPGTRLTVL.

The V and J genes are TRBV19 and TRBJ2-2; D possibly corresponds to TRBD1 (6 bases). Germline CDR1 and CDR2: LNHDA and SQIVND (reference sequence). The V gene lost 4 bases and the J gene lost 0 bases, with 12 bases spanning the gap. The CDR3 sequence is 16 residues long. The chain's CDR3 is CASSNTGQSNTGELFF. The CDR3 nucleotides read TGTGCCAGTAGTAATACAGGGCAATCGAACACCGGGGAGCTGTTTTTT.

This clone is a singleton in its sample. The chain links TRBV2 to TRBJ2-7; 7 bases align to TRBD1. The germline CDR1 and CDR2 sequences are SNHLY and FYNNEI. There are 14 residues in the CDR3. The V segment lost 6 bases and the J segment 0 bases; nucleotides outside the gene matches: 5. Written as DNA, the CDR3 is TGTGCCAGCAGGGGACAGCCAAGCTCCTACGAGCAGTACTTC. Translating it yields CASRGQPSSYEQYF.

The chain carries TRBV10-1 and TRBJ1-2; D call uncertain. Germline CDR1 is WNHNN and CDR2 is SYGVQD (reference sequence). The CDR3 length is 14 residues. The V and J ends lost 0 bases and 6 bases respectively, with 11 bases between them. For the CDR3, the DNA is TGCGCCAGCAGTGAGTCTCCCGCCCCGAATGGCTACACCTTC. Protein: CASSESPAPNGYTF.

The J gene is TRBJ1-2, the V gene TRBV4-1; D remains ambiguous. Trimming took off 2 bases at V and 3 bases at J, with 16 bases between the two ends. The CDR3 spans 16 residues. CDR1 and CDR2 (germline): MGHRA, YSYEKL. The CDR3: CASSQPLGRRDYGYTF. CDR3 nucleotide sequence: TGCGCCAGCAGCCAACCCTTGGGGAGGAGGGACTATGGCTACACCTTC.

The gene calls are TRBV19 and TRBJ2-7, with TRBD1 identical over 8 bases. Germline V gene data show CDR1 as LNHDA and CDR2 as SQIVND (reference sequence). The CDR3 has 12 amino acids. Trimming cost V 5 bases and J 6 bases; bases outside gene matches: 3. The DNA of the CDR3 is TGTGCCAGTAGTTACAGGGGGACCGAGCAGTACTTC. Translation gives CASSYRGTEQYF.

V usage is TRBV3-1 (or the pseudogene TRBV3-2) and J usage is TRBJ1-6; D remains ambiguous. The CDR3 totals 14 residues. Deletions cut 1 base from V and 5 bases from J, with 6 bases between. The germline CDR1 and CDR2 sequences are LGHDT and YNNKEL (reference sequence). CDR3 protein: CASSQVGNNSPLHF. CDR3 sequence (DNA): TGTGCCAGCAGCCAAGTGGGGAATAATTCACCCCTCCACTTT.

This rearrangement joins TRBV2 to TRBJ2-1; the D is unclear. Germline V gives CDR1 SNHLY, CDR2 FYNNEI. Trimming left V 6 bases short and J 0 bases short, with 12 bases between. This CDR3 has 15 residues. The CDR3 region has the DNA TGTGCCAGCAGGGATCAGGAGAGCTCCTACAATGAGCAGTTCTTC. Protein sequence: CASRDQESSYNEQFF.